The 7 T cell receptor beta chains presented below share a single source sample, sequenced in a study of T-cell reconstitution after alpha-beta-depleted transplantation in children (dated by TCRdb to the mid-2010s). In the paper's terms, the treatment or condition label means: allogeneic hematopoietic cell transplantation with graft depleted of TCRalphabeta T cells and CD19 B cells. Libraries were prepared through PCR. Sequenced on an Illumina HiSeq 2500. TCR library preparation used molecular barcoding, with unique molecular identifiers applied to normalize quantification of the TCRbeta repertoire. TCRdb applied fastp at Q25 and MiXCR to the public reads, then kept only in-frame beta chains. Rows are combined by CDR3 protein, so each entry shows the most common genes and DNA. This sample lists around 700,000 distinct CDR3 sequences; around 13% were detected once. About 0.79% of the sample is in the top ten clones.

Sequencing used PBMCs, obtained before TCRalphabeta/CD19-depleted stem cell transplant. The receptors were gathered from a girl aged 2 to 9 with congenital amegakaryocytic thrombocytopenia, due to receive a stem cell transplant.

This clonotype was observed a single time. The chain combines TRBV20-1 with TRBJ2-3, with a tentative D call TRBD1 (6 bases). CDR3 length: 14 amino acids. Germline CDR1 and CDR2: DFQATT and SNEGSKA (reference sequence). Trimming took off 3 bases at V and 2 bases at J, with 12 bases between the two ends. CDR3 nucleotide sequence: TGCAGTGCTAGTAGGGGGACAAACACAGATACGCAGTATTTT. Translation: CSASRGTNTDTQYF.

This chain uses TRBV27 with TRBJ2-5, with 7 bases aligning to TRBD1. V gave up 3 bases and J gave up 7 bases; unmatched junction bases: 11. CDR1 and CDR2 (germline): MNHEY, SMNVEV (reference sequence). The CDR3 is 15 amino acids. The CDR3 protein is CASSFGSGGKGTQYF. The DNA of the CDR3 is TGTGCCAGCAGTTTTGGTTCAGGGGGTAAGGGGACCCAGTACTTC.

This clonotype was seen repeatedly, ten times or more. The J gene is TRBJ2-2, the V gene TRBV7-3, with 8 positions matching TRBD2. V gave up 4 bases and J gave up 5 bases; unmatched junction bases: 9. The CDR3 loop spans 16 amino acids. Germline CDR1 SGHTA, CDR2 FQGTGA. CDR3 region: CASSSRTSLGTGELFF. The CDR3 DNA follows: TGTGCCAGCAGCTCCCGGACTAGCCTGGGTACCGGGGAGCTGTTTTTT.

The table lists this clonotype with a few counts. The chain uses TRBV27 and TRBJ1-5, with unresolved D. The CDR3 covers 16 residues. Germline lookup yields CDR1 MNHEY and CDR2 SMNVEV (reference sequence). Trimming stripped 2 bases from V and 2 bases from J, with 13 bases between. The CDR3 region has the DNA TGTGCCAGCAGTTTAAAATCGATGGTTGGCAATCAGCCCCAGCATTTT. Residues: CASSLKSMVGNQPQHF.

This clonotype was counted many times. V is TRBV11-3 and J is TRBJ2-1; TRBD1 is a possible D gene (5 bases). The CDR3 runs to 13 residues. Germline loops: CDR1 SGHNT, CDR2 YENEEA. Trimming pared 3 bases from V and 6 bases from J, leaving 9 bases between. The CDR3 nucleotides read TGTGCCAGCAGCTTTGTTAGGGGCAATGAGCAGTTCTTC. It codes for CASSFVRGNEQFF.

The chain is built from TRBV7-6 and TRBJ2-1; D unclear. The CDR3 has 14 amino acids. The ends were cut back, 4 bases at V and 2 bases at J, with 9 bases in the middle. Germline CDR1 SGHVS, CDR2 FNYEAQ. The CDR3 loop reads CASSSPNPYNEQFF. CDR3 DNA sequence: TGTGCCAGCAGCTCCCCTAATCCCTACAATGAGCAGTTCTTC. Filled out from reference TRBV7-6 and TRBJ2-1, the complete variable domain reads GAGVSQSPRYKVTKRGQDVALRCDPISGHVSLYWYRQALGQGPEFLTYFNYEAQQDKSGLPNDRFSAERPEGSISTLTIQRTEQRDSAMYRCASSSPNPYNEQFFGPGTRLTVL.

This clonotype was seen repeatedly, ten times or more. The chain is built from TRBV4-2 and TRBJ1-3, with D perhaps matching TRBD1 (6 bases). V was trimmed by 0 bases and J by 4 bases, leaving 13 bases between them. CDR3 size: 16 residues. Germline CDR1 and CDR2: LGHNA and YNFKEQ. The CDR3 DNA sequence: TGTGCCAGCAGCCAAGATGTAGACAGGTTCGGAAACACCATATATTTT. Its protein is CASSQDVDRFGNTIYF.